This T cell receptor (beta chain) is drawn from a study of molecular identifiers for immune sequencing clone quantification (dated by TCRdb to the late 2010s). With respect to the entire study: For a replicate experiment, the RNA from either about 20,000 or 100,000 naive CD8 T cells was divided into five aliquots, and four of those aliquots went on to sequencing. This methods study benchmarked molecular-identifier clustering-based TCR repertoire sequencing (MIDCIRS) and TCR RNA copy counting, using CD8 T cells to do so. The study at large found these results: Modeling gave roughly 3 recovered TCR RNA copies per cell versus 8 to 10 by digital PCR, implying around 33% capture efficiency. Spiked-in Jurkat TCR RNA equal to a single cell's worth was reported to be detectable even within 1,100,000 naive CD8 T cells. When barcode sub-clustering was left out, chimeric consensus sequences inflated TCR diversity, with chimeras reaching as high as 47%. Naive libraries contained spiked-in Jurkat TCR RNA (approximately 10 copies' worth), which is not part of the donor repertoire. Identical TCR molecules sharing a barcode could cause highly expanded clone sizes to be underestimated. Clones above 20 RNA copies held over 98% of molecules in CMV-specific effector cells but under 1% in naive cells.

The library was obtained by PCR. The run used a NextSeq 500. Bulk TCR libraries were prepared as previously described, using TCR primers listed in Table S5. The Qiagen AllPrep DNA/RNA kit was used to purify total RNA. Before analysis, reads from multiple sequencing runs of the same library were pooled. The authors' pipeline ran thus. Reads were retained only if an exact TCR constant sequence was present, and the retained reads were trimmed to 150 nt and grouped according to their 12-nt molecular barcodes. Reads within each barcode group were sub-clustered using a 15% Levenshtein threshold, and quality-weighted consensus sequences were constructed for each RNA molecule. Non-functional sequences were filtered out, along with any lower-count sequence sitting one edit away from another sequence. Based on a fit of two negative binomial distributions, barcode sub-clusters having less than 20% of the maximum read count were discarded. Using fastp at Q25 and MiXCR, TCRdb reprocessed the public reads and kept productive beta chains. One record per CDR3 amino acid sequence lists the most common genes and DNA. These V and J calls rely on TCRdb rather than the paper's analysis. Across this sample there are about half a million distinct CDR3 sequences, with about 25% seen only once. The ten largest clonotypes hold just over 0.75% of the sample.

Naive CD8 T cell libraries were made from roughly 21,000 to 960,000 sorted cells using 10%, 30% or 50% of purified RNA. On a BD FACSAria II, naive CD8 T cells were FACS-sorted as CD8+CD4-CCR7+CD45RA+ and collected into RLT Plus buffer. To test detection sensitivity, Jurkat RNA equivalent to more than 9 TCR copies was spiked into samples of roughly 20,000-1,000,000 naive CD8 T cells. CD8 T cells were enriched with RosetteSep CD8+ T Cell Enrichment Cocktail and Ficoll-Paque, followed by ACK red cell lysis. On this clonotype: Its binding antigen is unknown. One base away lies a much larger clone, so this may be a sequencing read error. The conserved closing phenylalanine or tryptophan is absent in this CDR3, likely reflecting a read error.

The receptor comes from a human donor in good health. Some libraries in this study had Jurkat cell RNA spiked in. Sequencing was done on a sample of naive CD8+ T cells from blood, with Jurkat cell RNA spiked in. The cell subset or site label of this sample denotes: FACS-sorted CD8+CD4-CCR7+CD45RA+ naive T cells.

The bases read TGTGCCAGCAGTGCCGATCAGCCCCAGCATTTA. Its protein product is CASSADQPQHL. The sequence is built from TRBV28 and TRBJ1-5, with the D gene not clear enough to name. Reading the germline V gene gives CDR1 MDHEN and CDR2 SYDVKM. The V and J ends are trimmed by 5 bases and 5 bases, leaving 4 bases between them. The CDR3 spans 11 residues, counting both ends. Here the CDR3 DNA is all that survives: 33 bases in frame from base 1.